Included here is one T cell receptor (beta chain) sequence, with context. Its matching antigen is unknown. V gave up 4 bases and J gave up 6 bases, with 14 bases separating them. Germline V gene data show CDR1 as SGHRS and CDR2 as YFSETQ. The CDR3 totals 13 residues. This record comes from a study of cytomegalovirus exposure and HLA in healthy donors. General study results and limits: Later analysis suggested most CMV-associated TCR beta chains were HLA-restricted.

The study ran its PCR with 60 Vbeta and 13 Jbeta primers. Assay used: immunoSEQ multiplex PCR; TCRdb lists only in-frame clones, some missing. The sample has around 140,000 clones, 73% seen once. This TCR derives from a young woman in good health and CMV-seronegative. Sequencing used PBMCs. This chain joins TRBV5-1 and TRBJ2-7, with unresolved D. The CDR3, as DNA: TGCGCCAGCAGCCCAGACCGGCCGGGCGAGCAGTACTTC. Protein product: CASSPDRPGEQYF.